These 28 T cell receptor beta chains originate from one sample sequenced in a study of technical replicates of blood from a handful of donors. Using immunoSEQ multiplex PCR, the repertoire was profiled, and TCRdb retains in-frame clones only, with some absent. The top ten clones hold 0.37% of a sample with 65,000 to 80,000 clones, 85% to 95% of them seen once. The material sequenced was T cells isolated from PBMCs. The receptors were gathered from a human donor in good health.

The chain carries TRBV6-1 and TRBJ1-5; 7 bases fit TRBD1. Germline assignment: CDR1 MNHNS and CDR2 SASEGT. Losses at the gene ends were 8 bases for V and 1 base for J; bases not matched to a gene: 5. The CDR3 consists of 14 residues. DNA of the CDR3: TGTGCCAGCCGACAGGGCCCGAGCAATCAGCCCCAGCATTTT. Encoded protein: CASRQGPSNQPQHF.

The chain joins TRBV2 to TRBJ2-5, with D uncertain. This CDR3 region has 12 residues. CDR1 is SNHLY, CDR2 FYNNEI, per germline. With 9 bases removed from V and 0 bases from J, the gap between germline ends came to 8 bases. CDR3 region: CARTSYQETQYF. The CDR3, as DNA: TGTGCCAGGACTTCATACCAAGAGACCCAGTACTTC. Supplemented by reference TRBV2 and TRBJ2-5, the full variable domain reads EPEVTQTPSHQVTQMGQEVILRCVPISNHLYFYWYRQILGQKVEFLVSFYNNEISEKSEIFDDQFSVERPDGSNFTLKIRSTKLEDSAMYFCARTSYQETQYFGPGTRLLVL.

The chain links TRBV2 to TRBJ2-1; weak D call: TRBD2 (6 bases). CDR3 length: 13 residues. The germline V gene encodes CDR1 SNHLY and CDR2 FYNNEI. V shed 9 bases and J shed 2 bases, with 11 bases lying between them. The CDR3, as DNA: TGTGCCAGTCTGACTAGTCCCTACAATGAGCAGTTCTTC. This sequence encodes CASLTSPYNEQFF.

This rearrangement joins TRBV6-4 to TRBJ1-5; weak D call: TRBD1 (5 bases). V was pared by 1 base and J by 1 base, with 20 bases between. The CDR3 is 19 amino acids. Germline V gene data show CDR1 as MRHNA and CDR2 as SNTAGT. DNA for the CDR3: TGTGCCAGCAGTGACTATGTTATGCAGGGCAAGAGGAGCAATCAGCCCCAGCATTTT. Translating gives CASSDYVMQGKRSNQPQHF.

The chain uses TRBV4-3 and TRBJ1-1; 10 bases are shared with TRBD1. Germline lookup yields CDR1 LGHNA and CDR2 YSLEER. CDR3 size: 17 residues. Trimming removed 3 bases from V and 6 bases from J; junction bases left unmatched: 13. The CDR3 loop is CASSQAGQGFYNAEAFF. In DNA form, the CDR3 reads TGCGCCAGCAGCCAGGCGGGACAGGGGTTCTACAACGCTGAAGCTTTCTTT.

The chain has TRBV28 and TRBJ2-2; 8 bases map to TRBD1. The germline V gene encodes CDR1 MDHEN and CDR2 SYDVKM. CDR3 length: 14 residues. V lost 7 bases to trimming and J lost 6 bases; unmatched junction nucleotides: 7. Here the CDR3 reads CASIRTGKPGELFF. The DNA of the CDR3 is TGTGCCAGCATAAGGACAGGGAAGCCCGGGGAGCTGTTTTTT. Filled out from reference TRBV28 and TRBJ2-2, the complete variable domain reads DVKVTQSSRYLVKRTGEKVFLECVQDMDHENMFWYRQDPGLGLRLIYFSYDVKMKEKGDIPEGYSVSREKKERFSLILESASTNQTSMYLCASIRTGKPGELFFGEGSRLTVL.

The chain has TRBV29-1 and TRBJ2-1; D may be TRBD2 (5 bases). From germline, CDR1 is SQVTM and CDR2 ANQGSEA. Trimming shortened V by 6 bases and J by 8 bases, and 11 bases separated the two germline ends. There are 11 residues in the CDR3. The CDR3 DNA reads TGCAGCGTCTCTGAGCGGTATGAGCAGTTCTTC. Its translation: CSVSERYEQFF.

The chain has TRBV2 and TRBJ2-1; TRBD2 aligns across 10 bases. Germline V gene data show CDR1 as SNHLY and CDR2 as FYNNEI. V was pared by 4 bases and J by 5 bases, with 2 bases of the junction left unmatched. The CDR3 contains 14 residues. Here the CDR3 DNA reads TGTGCCAGCAGTGGGACTAGCGGAAACAATGAGCAGTTCTTC. This encodes CASSGTSGNNEQFF.

J is TRBJ2-7 and V is TRBV6-5, with a weak D call TRBD1 (5 bases). Germline V lookup: CDR1 MNHEY, CDR2 SVGAGI. The CDR3 is 15 residues long. Trimming took 2 bases from V and 3 from J, leaving 14 bases between them. The CDR3 loop is CASSYPRGGDYEQYF. The CDR3 DNA reads TGTGCCAGCAGTTACCCAAGGGGTGGGGACTACGAGCAGTACTTC.

The chain links TRBV19 to TRBJ2-7; D unclear. The germline V gene has CDR1 LNHDA and CDR2 SQIVND (reference sequence). CDR3 length: 13 amino acids. Trimming took off 4 bases at V and 2 bases at J, with 9 bases between the two ends. The CDR3 here is CASSNSGPYEQYF. In DNA form, the CDR3 reads TGTGCCAGTAGTAATTCAGGTCCCTACGAGCAGTACTTC. The complete variable domain, with remaining parts taken from reference TRBV19 and TRBJ2-7, reads DGGITQSPKYLFRKEGQNVTLSCEQNLNHDAMYWYRQDPGQGLRLIYYSQIVNDFQKGDIAEGYSVSREKKESFPLTVTSAQKNPTAFYLCASSNSGPYEQYFGPGTRLTVT.

The CDR3 coding sequence is TGTGCCAGCAATGATGGAGCTGTTGGTGAAAAACTGTTTTTT. Its translation: CASNDGAVGEKLFF. The rearrangement joins TRBV9 to TRBJ1-4; D uncertain. Germline values: CDR1 SGDLS, CDR2 YYNGEE. CDR3 size: 14 residues. Trimming left V 6 bases short and J 7 bases short, with 16 bases between.

The chain recombines TRBV28 with TRBJ2-4; 8 bases are a match to TRBD1. Germline CDR1 and CDR2: MDHEN and SYDVKM. V gave up 1 base and J gave up 8 bases; unmatched junction bases: 13. The CDR3 runs 17 residues. The CDR3 reads CASSLSFLGRGRYIQYF. The CDR3 region has the DNA TGTGCCAGCAGTTTATCGTTCTTGGGCAGGGGGCGATACATTCAGTACTTC.

The gene calls are TRBV29-1 and TRBJ2-1; 9 positions match TRBD2. This CDR3 has 14 residues. The germline V gene has CDR1 SQVTM and CDR2 ANQGSEA. The CDR3 is CRVSGSRTYNEQFF. The CDR3 DNA follows: TGCAGGGTTAGCGGGAGTAGAACCTACAATGAGCAGTTCTTC.

This CDR3 is CASGLGAGGYKSPLQETQYF. The CDR3 DNA follows: TGTGCTAGTGGTTTGGGAGCGGGAGGGTACAAATCCCCATTACAAGAGACCCAGTACTTC. The chain recombines TRBV12-5 with TRBJ2-5, with 10 bases fitting TRBD2. Losses at the gene ends were 1 base for V and 2 bases for J; bases not matched to a gene: 16. The CDR3 consists of 20 residues. The germline CDR1 and CDR2 sequences are LGHNT and FRNRAP. The full variable domain, its missing parts supplied by reference TRBV12-5 and TRBJ2-5, is DARVTQTPRHKVTEMGQEVTMRCQPILGHNTVFWYRQTMMQGLELLAYFRNRAPLDDSGMPKDRFSAEMPDATLATLKIQPSEPRDSAVYFCASGLGAGGYKSPLQETQYFGPGTRLLVL.

The J gene is TRBJ1-4, the V gene TRBV6-5; 7 nucleotides match TRBD1. Germline CDR1 MNHEY, CDR2 SVGAGI. The CDR3 loop spans 14 amino acids. V lost 9 bases, J lost 8 bases, and 12 bases stayed unmatched. The CDR3 here is CASNSGTVGEKLFF. The CDR3 DNA sequence: TGTGCCAGTAATTCCGGGACAGTCGGAGAAAAACTGTTTTTT.

The chain employs TRBV7-2 and TRBJ2-3, with 9 nucleotides matching TRBD2. After removal of 3 bases from V and 2 bases from J, the junction contained 6 bases not matched to a gene. The CDR3 runs 16 residues. Germline assignment: CDR1 SGHTA and CDR2 FQGNSA. CDR3 amino acids: CASSFTSGPPTDTQYF. In nucleotides, the CDR3 is TGTGCCAGCAGCTTTACTAGCGGGCCCCCCACAGATACGCAGTATTTT.

J is TRBJ1-1 and V is TRBV30, with D hard to call. Germline values: CDR1 GTSNPN, CDR2 SVGIG (reference sequence). CDR3 length: 14 amino acids. The germline V and J ends were trimmed by 0 bases and 7 bases, with 15 bases remaining between them. CDR3 nucleotides: TGTGCCTGGAGTGTCTCCACGATGTGGAGTGAAGCTTTCTTT. Amino acids: CAWSVSTMWSEAFF.

The V gene is TRBV19, the J gene TRBJ1-5; D possibly corresponds to TRBD1 (6 bases). The V and J ends lost 8 bases and 3 bases respectively, with 17 bases between them. In germline, CDR1 is LNHDA, CDR2 SQIVND (reference sequence). The length of the CDR3 is 15 residues. CDR3 residues: CASGVGTRPNQPQHF. CDR3 in DNA: TGTGCCAGTGGGGTCGGGACACGGCCCAATCAGCCCCAGCATTTT.

This chain uses TRBV2 with TRBJ1-3; 7 positions match TRBD1. Germline V gene lookup returns CDR1 SNHLY and CDR2 FYNNEI. CDR3 length: 12 amino acids. V shed 3 bases, J shed 11 bases, and the junction held 4 bases outside the gene matches. CDR3 DNA sequence: TGTGCCAGCAGTGATGCGGGACAGCCCATATATTTT. Encoded protein: CASSDAGQPIYF.

Only one count was recorded for this clone. The rearrangement links TRBV5-4 to TRBJ2-5, with D tentatively TRBD1 (6 bases). This CDR3 region has 15 residues. Trimming cost V 1 base and J 3 bases, with 13 bases left between them. Germline CDR1 and CDR2: SGHNT and YYREEE (reference sequence). Here the CDR3 reads CASSLPHREKETQYF. The CDR3 coding sequence is TGTGCCAGCAGCTTGCCTCACAGGGAGAAAGAGACCCAGTACTTC.

The CDR3 spells CASSPIGGGGYEQYF. In DNA, the CDR3 is TGTGCCAGCAGCCCTATAGGAGGGGGCGGCTACGAGCAGTACTTC. V is TRBV9 and J is TRBJ2-7; TRBD1 might be the D (7 bases). V gave up 4 bases and J gave up 3 bases, with 17 bases separating them. The CDR3 runs to 15 residues. The germline gives CDR1 SGDLS, CDR2 YYNGEE.

V and J are TRBV5-1 and TRBJ2-1; TRBD2 agrees at 13 bases. Germline trimming cut 0 bases from V and 2 bases from J; bases unmatched to any gene: 8. Germline CDR1 reads SGHRS; CDR2 reads YFSETQ. The CDR3 runs to 19 residues. The CDR3 is CASSLAWTSGSKAYNEQFF. The CDR3 DNA reads TGCGCCAGCAGCTTGGCCTGGACTAGCGGGAGTAAGGCCTACAATGAGCAGTTCTTC.

This chain uses TRBV6-1 with TRBJ2-7; 8 bases align to TRBD2. V was clipped by 0 bases and J by 2 bases; unmatched bases: 6. Looked up from germline, CDR1 is MNHNS and CDR2 is SASEGT. The CDR3 extends over 16 amino acids. The CDR3 region has the DNA TGTGCCAGCAGTGAAGCGCTCGGTAGCGGGACCTACGAGCAGTACTTC. Translating gives CASSEALGSGTYEQYF.

V and J are TRBV6-1 and TRBJ1-2, with D perhaps matching TRBD1 (5 bases). The CDR3 loop spans 15 amino acids. Germline V gene data show CDR1 as MNHNS and CDR2 as SASEGT. V lost 2 bases and J 4 bases, leaving 14 bases between the germline ends. The CDR3 DNA sequence: TGTGCCAGCAGTGAAATGGGGCCAAAGGGCTATGGCTACACCTTC. It translates to CASSEMGPKGYGYTF.

V is TRBV10-2 and J is TRBJ1-2, with D perhaps matching TRBD1 (5 bases). The V end was cut by 4 bases, the J end by 7 bases, with 19 bases between. The CDR3 consists of 15 residues. CDR1 and CDR2 (germline): WSHSY, SAAADI. As DNA, the CDR3 is TGCGCCAGCAGTGTGTGGGGCCCGAAGAAGTCTGGCTACACCTTC. This gives the protein CASSVWGPKKSGYTF.

This clone appeared a single time. This chain links TRBV9 with TRBJ2-7; D may be TRBD2 (5 bases). The germline V gene has CDR1 SGDLS and CDR2 YYNGEE. The V end was cut by 0 bases, the J end by 0 bases, with 13 bases between. CDR3 size: 16 residues. CDR3 residues: CASSVGSDPSSYEQYF. In DNA form, the CDR3 reads TGTGCCAGCAGCGTAGGTAGCGATCCCAGCTCCTACGAGCAGTACTTC. The whole variable domain, remainder taken from reference TRBV9 and TRBJ2-7, is DSGVTQTPKHLITATGQRVTLRCSPRSGDLSVYWYQQSLDQGLQFLIQYYNGEERAKGNILERFSAQQFPDLHSELNLSSLELGDSALYFCASSVGSDPSSYEQYFGPGTRLTVT.

The chain has TRBV30 and TRBJ2-1, with D hard to call. Germline assignment: CDR1 GTSNPN and CDR2 SVGIG (reference sequence). The CDR3 consists of 11 residues. V shed 6 bases and J shed 5 bases, with 8 bases lying between them. The CDR3 coding sequence is TGTGCCTGTCGGTCGAACAATGAGCAGTTCTTC. This sequence encodes CACRSNNEQFF.

V and J are TRBV11-2 and TRBJ1-2; 7 nucleotides match TRBD1. The CDR3 loop spans 17 amino acids. V was clipped by 1 base and J by 5 bases; unmatched bases: 13. Germline CDR1 is SGHAT and CDR2 is FQNNGV. The CDR3 spells CASSLATTGIGGYGYTF. As DNA, the CDR3 is TGTGCCAGCAGCTTAGCGACGACAGGGATTGGTGGGTATGGCTACACCTTC. The variable domain in full, completed from reference TRBV11-2 and TRBJ1-2, reads EAGVAQSPRYKIIEKRQSVAFWCNPISGHATLYWYQQILGQGPKLLIQFQNNGVVDDSQLPKDRFSAERLKGVDSTLKIQPAKLEDSAVYLCASSLATTGIGGYGYTFGSGTRLTVV.